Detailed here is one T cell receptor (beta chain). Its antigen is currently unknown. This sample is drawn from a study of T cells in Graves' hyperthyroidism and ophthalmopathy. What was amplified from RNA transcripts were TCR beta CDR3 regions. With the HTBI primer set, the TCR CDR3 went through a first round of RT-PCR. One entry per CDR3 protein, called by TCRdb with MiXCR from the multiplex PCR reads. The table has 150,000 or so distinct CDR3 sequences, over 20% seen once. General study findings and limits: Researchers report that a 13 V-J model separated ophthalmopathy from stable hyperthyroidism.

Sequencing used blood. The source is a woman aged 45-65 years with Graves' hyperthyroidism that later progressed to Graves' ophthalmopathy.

The DNA of the CDR3 is TGTGCCAGCAGATTGGGGACCGGGGAGCTGTTTTTT. Translated: CASRLGTGELFF. The rearrangement joins TRBV28 to TRBJ2-2; no clear D. The V and J ends lost 6 bases and 5 bases respectively, with 7 bases between them. The CDR3 has 12 amino acids. CDR1 MDHEN and CDR2 SYDVKM come from the germline V gene.